The T cell receptor (beta chain) described here comes from a study of control samples from healthy donors and cancer patients. Germline V gene data show CDR1 as LNHDA and CDR2 as SQIVND (reference sequence). CDR3 length: 16 amino acids. Trimming took off 3 bases at V and 0 bases at J, with 13 bases between the two ends. Sequencing used immunoSEQ multiplex PCR; TCRdb keeps in-frame clones, though not all of them. This sample has 100,000 to 150,000 clones; more than 85% occur once, and the top ten carry roughly 8.8%. V and J are TRBV19 and TRBJ2-3; no clear D. This clonotype was sampled from a man younger than 30 in good health. The sample consisted of blood. CDR3 sequence (DNA): TGTGCCAGTAGTATGGTCCTCGCCAGTAGCACAGATACGCAGTATTTT. Translation: CASSMVLASSTDTQYF. Combining the CDR3 with reference TRBV19 and TRBJ2-3 gives the whole variable domain DGGITQSPKYLFRKEGQNVTLSCEQNLNHDAMYWYRQDPGQGLRLIYYSQIVNDFQKGDIAEGYSVSREKKESFPLTVTSAQKNPTAFYLCASSMVLASSTDTQYFGPGTRLTVL.